Following are 32 T cell receptor beta chains from one sample sequenced in a study of metastatic and nonmetastatic thyroid tumors. TCRdb re-called clones via MiXCR from the PCR reads. The sample has some 38,000 clones, roughly 13% seen once; the top ten hold 9% to 9.5%. Ahead of thyroid surgery, no patient had received treatment of any kind. The sequencing sample was made of blood. The origin of the receptors is a female donor with papillary thyroid cancer or a benign thyroid nodule (not recorded which). Some clones in this sample may be carry-over from other donors' samples.

This clone was seen a few times. The genes are TRBV19 and TRBJ1-2; D is unresolved. This CDR3 contains 12 residues. V was trimmed by 7 bases and J by 4 bases, leaving 10 bases between them. Germline assignment: CDR1 LNHDA and CDR2 SQIVND (reference sequence). CDR3 in DNA: TGTGCCAGTATCGGAGGGTTCTATGGCTACACCTTC. Its translation: CASIGGFYGYTF.

Judged by abundance, this clone is medium-sized. The chain combines TRBV12-3 or TRBV12-4 with TRBJ1-2; 11 bases are a match to TRBD1. CDR3 length: 15 residues. Trimming removed 5 bases from V and 4 bases from J; junction bases left unmatched: 6. Here the CDR3 reads CASSKGTGGAYGYTF. In nucleotides, the CDR3 is TGTGCCAGCAGTAAAGGGACAGGGGGAGCCTATGGCTACACCTTC.

The sample holds many counts of this clone. The genes are TRBV9 and TRBJ2-2; 12 bases agree with TRBD1. The CDR3 sequence is 16 residues long. Germline CDR1 SGDLS, CDR2 YYNGEE. The V gene end was trimmed by 3 bases and the J gene end by 5 bases; junction bases not matched to a gene: 5. The CDR3 DNA sequence: TGTGCCAGCAGCGGACCGGGACAGGGGGCAACCGGGGAGCTGTTTTTT. It specifies CASSGPGQGATGELFF.

This clone was counted many times. The V call is TRBV7-2, the J call TRBJ2-7; D remains ambiguous. This CDR3 region has 13 residues. Germline CDR1 and CDR2: SGHTA and FQGNSA. Trimming left V 1 base short and J 4 bases short, with 8 bases between. The DNA for the CDR3 is TGTGCCAGCAGCTTAGGTGGCGAATACGAGCAGTACTTC. It codes for CASSLGGEYEQYF.

For this clone: A much more abundant neighbour one base away suggests this may be a read error. The chain combines TRBV7-3 with TRBJ1-2, with 9 bases aligning to TRBD1. Germline-derived CDR1 and CDR2 are SGHTA and FQGTGA. The CDR3 contains 14 residues. J lost 4 bases, V lost 5 bases, and 5 bases had no gene match. This CDR3 reads CASSTGTGSYGYTF. CDR3 bases: TGTGCCAGCAGCACCGGGACAGGGAGCTATGGCTACACCTTC.

The chain is built from TRBV11-3 and TRBJ2-7, with no clear D. The CDR3 is made up of 14 amino acids. V lost 4 bases, J lost 0 bases, and 10 bases lay in between. Germline V gene sequence: CDR1 SGHNT, CDR2 YENEEA. The CDR3 loop is CASSSRESSYEQYF. CDR3 bases: TGTGCCAGCAGCTCGAGAGAGAGCTCCTACGAGCAGTACTTC.

By share of the sample, this clone is medium-sized. V is TRBV6-5 and J is TRBJ1-2; D gene ambiguous. V was trimmed by 0 bases and J by 8 bases, leaving 10 bases between them. The CDR3 totals 13 residues. Germline V gene lookup returns CDR1 MNHEY and CDR2 SVGAGI. The CDR3 region is CASSYSGGYGYTF. In nucleotides, the CDR3 is TGTGCCAGCAGTTACTCGGGAGGGTACGGCTACACCTTC.

This clone was seen ten or more times. V gene TRBV4-1 combines with J gene TRBJ1-5, with TRBD1 identical over 7 bases. J gave up 1 base and V 4 bases, and 7 bases lay outside the gene matches. CDR1 and CDR2 from the germline V gene are MGHRA and YSYEKL. The length of the CDR3 is 16 residues. CDR3: CASSPQTGNSNQPQHF. The CDR3 nucleotides read TGCGCCAGCAGCCCTCAGACAGGGAACAGCAATCAGCCCCAGCATTTT.

This clone was picked up many times. The J gene is TRBJ2-1, the V gene TRBV27; 9 bases are a match to TRBD2. CDR1 and CDR2 (germline): MNHEY, SMNVEV (reference sequence). The CDR3 has 15 amino acids. The ends lost 7 bases at V and 7 bases at J; junction bases unmatched: 11. CDR3 nucleotides: TGTGCCAGCACGGGTCCAGCGGGAGGAAATAATGAGCAGTTCTTC. Translated, it gives CASTGPAGGNNEQFF.

The chain joins TRBV7-3 to TRBJ2-6; D is perhaps TRBD1 (5 bases). CDR1 and CDR2 from the germline V gene are SGHTA and FQGTGA. This CDR3 spans 17 amino acids. V lost 2 bases and J lost 7, with 18 bases in between. The CDR3 bases are TGTGCCAGCAGCTTACAGGGATACCAGTCTCGTGCCAACGTCCTGACTTTC. Amino acid sequence: CASSLQGYQSRANVLTF.

In this sample, this clone turned up many times. Here the CDR3 reads CASSLPLAGADTDTQYF. CDR3 nucleotide sequence: TGTGCCAGCAGTTTACCACTAGCGGGAGCTGACACAGATACGCAGTATTTT. The chain links TRBV28 to TRBJ2-3, with 11 bases identical to TRBD2. CDR3 length: 17 residues. Losses at the gene ends were 2 bases for V and 2 bases for J; bases not matched to a gene: 6. Germline V gives CDR1 MDHEN, CDR2 SYDVKM. Together with reference TRBV28 and TRBJ2-3, the CDR3 gives the full variable domain: DVKVTQSSRYLVKRTGEKVFLECVQDMDHENMFWYRQDPGLGLRLIYFSYDVKMKEKGDIPEGYSVSREKKERFSLILESASTNQTSMYLCASSLPLAGADTDTQYFGPGTRLTVL.

At least ten counts were recorded for this clone. This rearrangement joins TRBV19 to TRBJ2-7; 9 bases match TRBD1. Looked up from germline, CDR1 is LNHDA and CDR2 is SQIVND (reference sequence). The V segment lost 4 bases and the J segment 4 bases; nucleotides outside the gene matches: 8. The length of the CDR3 is 15 residues. CDR3 DNA sequence: TGTGCCAGTAGTACTGGGACAGGGAGGGCGTACGAGCAGTACTTC. It encodes CASSTGTGRAYEQYF.

This chain joins TRBV6-5 and TRBJ1-2; 7 nucleotides match TRBD1. Per germline, CDR1 MNHEY and CDR2 SVGAGI. The CDR3 runs 15 residues. Germline trimming cut 2 bases from V and 7 bases from J; bases unmatched to any gene: 10. The CDR3 sequence: CASSYTTGAQGGYTF. CDR3 coding DNA: TGTGCCAGCAGTTACACAACAGGGGCTCAGGGTGGCTACACCTTC.

This clone came up many times. V and J are TRBV6-4 and TRBJ2-3; D is tentatively TRBD1 or TRBD2 (5 bases each). Germline V gene sequence: CDR1 MRHNA, CDR2 SNTAGT. V lost 5 bases and J 1 base, leaving 10 bases between the germline ends. The CDR3 sequence is 14 residues long. As DNA, the CDR3 is TGTGCCAGCAGTCTTCGGGGCGGCACAGATACGCAGTATTTT. Amino acid sequence: CASSLRGGTDTQYF.

This clone was found many times. The V and J genes are TRBV10-2 and TRBJ2-1, with 7 bases aligning to TRBD2. Germline CDR1 and CDR2: WSHSY and SAAADI. J gave up 8 bases and V 6 bases, and 4 bases lay outside the gene matches. The CDR3 is 12 residues long. The CDR3 region has the DNA TGCGCCAGCAGCGGGAGGCCGGATGAGCAGTTCTTC. Translation: CASSGRPDEQFF.

This clone was seen many times. V usage is TRBV25-1 and J usage is TRBJ1-4, with 11 bases lining up with TRBD1. The CDR3 loop spans 15 amino acids. Germline V gene lookup returns CDR1 MGHDK and CDR2 SYGVNS. V shed 1 base and J 8 bases; nucleotides not matched to a gene: 3. The CDR3 nucleotides are TGTGCCAGCAGTGAATTGGGACAGGGGGTCGAAAAACTGTTTTTT. It translates to CASSELGQGVEKLFF.

This clone was detected only a few times. A much more abundant neighbour one base away suggests this may be a read error. The identical CDR3 is also encoded by other nucleotide sequences in the sample. The V and J genes are TRBV7-9 and TRBJ1-1; TRBD1 matches 8 bases. The CDR3 covers 14 residues. V was pared by 5 bases and J by 5 bases, with 7 bases of the junction left unmatched. Germline V gene lookup returns CDR1 SEHNR and CDR2 FQNEAQ (reference sequence). CDR3 DNA sequence: TGTGCCAGCAGCCTGCCAACAGGGGGGACTGAAGCTTTCTTT. Translated: CASSLPTGGTEAFF. The variable domain in full, with the rest retrieved from reference TRBV7-9 and TRBJ1-1, is DTGVSQNPRHKITKRGQNVTFRCDPISEHNRLYWYRQTLGQGPEFLTYFQNEAQLEKSRLLSDRFSAERPKGSFSTLEIQRTEQGDSAMYLCASSLPTGGTEAFFGQGTRLTVV.

This clone was detected only a few times. The chain uses TRBV27 and TRBJ2-7, with 10 bases that match TRBD2. Trimming took 7 bases from V and 4 from J; bases not matched to a gene: 10. CDR3 length: 15 amino acids. The germline CDR1 and CDR2 sequences are MNHEY and SMNVEV (reference sequence). This CDR3 reads CASTLTGLASYEQYF. The CDR3 coding sequence is TGTGCCAGCACTCTTACGGGACTAGCGAGTTACGAGCAGTACTTC.

This clone has a count of ten or more. This chain joins TRBV2 and TRBJ1-6; D is undetermined. Germline CDR1 and CDR2: SNHLY and FYNNEI. The germline V and J ends were trimmed by 5 bases and 0 bases, with 8 bases remaining between them. The CDR3 spans 15 residues. CDR3 amino acids: CASSRKSSYNSPLHF. In DNA form, the CDR3 reads TGTGCCAGCAGTCGAAAAAGCTCCTATAATTCACCCCTCCACTTT.

Points on this clone: This may stem from a read error, because a much larger clone lies one nucleotide away. CDR3 loop: CASGPFVQLGTEAFF. The DNA for the CDR3 is TGTGCCAGCGGTCCGTTTGTGCAGCTCGGGACTGAAGCTTTCTTT. The rearrangement uses TRBV14 and TRBJ1-1, with D unclear. The ends were cut back, 8 bases at V and 5 bases at J, with 21 bases in the middle. Germline lookup yields CDR1 SGHDN and CDR2 FVKESK. The CDR3 totals 15 residues. The entire variable domain, with the rest obtained from reference TRBV14 and TRBJ1-1, is as follows: EAGVTQFPSHSVIEKGQTVTLRCDPISGHDNLYWYRRVMGKEIKFLLHFVKESKQDESGMPNNRFLAERTGGTYSTLKVQPAELEDSGVYFCASGPFVQLGTEAFFGQGTRLTVV.

This clone has at least ten counts. This chain connects TRBV9 to TRBJ1-4; D gene uncertain. Germline V CDR1 and CDR2: SGDLS, YYNGEE. The V gene lost 4 bases and the J gene lost 0 bases, with 19 bases spanning the gap. The CDR3 is 18 residues long. The CDR3 loop is CASSSQPEEHATNEKLFF. The CDR3, as DNA: TGTGCCAGCAGCTCGCAACCCGAAGAGCATGCAACTAATGAAAAACTGTTTTTT.

In its sample, this clone was seen many times. The chain links TRBV30 to TRBJ1-1; D unclear. V shed 2 bases and J shed 6 bases, with 13 bases lying between them. The CDR3 contains 13 residues. The V gene's germline CDR1 is GTSNPN and CDR2 SVGIG (reference sequence). CDR3 amino acids: CAWSRGAIPEAFF. The CDR3 DNA follows: TGTGCCTGGAGTCGGGGTGCGATACCTGAAGCTTTCTTT.

This clone has ten or more counts. V gene TRBV30 combines with J gene TRBJ1-6, with D perhaps TRBD1 (5 bases). Germline V gene data show CDR1 as GTSNPN and CDR2 as SVGIG (reference sequence). This CDR3 is built from 14 residues. V lost 5 bases and J 14 bases, leaving 22 bases between the germline ends. The CDR3, as DNA: TGTGCCTGGGGCCACGGGACCGCCTCGGGCACCCTCCACTTT. Translated: CAWGHGTASGTLHF.

This clone has ten or more counts. The chain joins TRBV2 to TRBJ2-2; 7 nucleotides line up with TRBD1. V was clipped by 7 bases and J by 2 bases; unmatched bases: 4. The germline CDR1 and CDR2 sequences are SNHLY and FYNNEI. The CDR3 has 14 amino acids. This CDR3 is CASKGTVNTGELFF. For the CDR3, the DNA is TGTGCCAGCAAGGGGACAGTCAACACCGGGGAGCTGTTTTTT.

Concerning this clone itself: Here the CDR3 omits its conserved ending phenylalanine or tryptophan, so a read error is the likely source. The V gene is TRBV30, the J gene TRBJ1-1; no clear D. Trimming took 0 bases from V and 7 from J, leaving 9 bases between them. The CDR3 extends over 12 amino acids. Germline CDR1 is GTSNPN and CDR2 is SVGIG (reference sequence). The CDR3 DNA is TGTGCCTGGAGTGTAAAGTGGGTTGAAGCTTTCTTA. Protein product: CAWSVKWVEAFL.

This clone is medium-sized by share. The rearrangement uses TRBV12-3 or TRBV12-4 and TRBJ1-2; no definite D call. V was cut by 4 bases and J by 8 bases, with 11 bases left in between. There are 12 residues in the CDR3. CDR3 in DNA: TGTGCCAGCAGTTCTATGGGTGGAGGCTACACCTTC. This translates into CASSSMGGGYTF.

This clone came up many times. This chain uses TRBV7-6 with TRBJ2-1; 12 bases align to TRBD2. Germline CDR1 reads SGHVS; CDR2 reads FNYEAQ. The V segment lost 0 bases and the J segment 7 bases; nucleotides outside the gene matches: 4. This CDR3 region has 16 residues. The CDR3, as DNA: TGTGCCAGCAGCTTAGCCGGACTAGCGGGAAGGAATGAGCAGTTCTTC. Residues: CASSLAGLAGRNEQFF.

A remark on this clone: A read error may explain this, as a much larger clone is one base away. This CDR3 is also generated by other DNA sequences in the sample. The rearrangement links TRBV29-1 to TRBJ2-1, with D uncertain. The CDR3 has 12 amino acids. Germline CDR1 is SQVTM and CDR2 is ANQGSEA. CDR3 loop: CSLKGGRNEQFF. CDR3 nucleotides: TGCAGCTTAAAGGGTGGGCGCAATGAGCAGTTTTTC.

This clone was found many times. The J gene is TRBJ2-7, the V gene TRBV28; TRBD1 might be the D (8 bases). The V gene lost 5 bases and the J gene lost 5 bases, with 19 bases spanning the gap. In germline, CDR1 is MDHEN, CDR2 SYDVKM. This CDR3 is built from 15 residues. The CDR3 protein is CASSPTTGGVDEQYF. The DNA for the CDR3 is TGTGCCAGCAGTCCCACAACAGGGGGGGTCGACGAGCAGTACTTC.

In this sample, this clone turned up a few times. This may arise from a read error, as a much more abundant clone is one base away. Within the sample, other DNA sequences also encode this same CDR3. The J gene is TRBJ2-5, the V gene TRBV9; 9 bases match TRBD2. CDR1 SGDLS and CDR2 YYNGEE come from the germline V gene. The CDR3 is 13 amino acids. V lost 4 bases to trimming and J lost 5 bases; unmatched junction nucleotides: 3. The CDR3 DNA reads as TGTGCCAGCAGCCCAGGGACTAGCGAGACCCAGTACTTC. Protein: CASSPGTSETQYF.

This clone has only a few counts. This chain joins TRBV6-5 and TRBJ2-1; perhaps TRBD2 as D (6 bases). The germline V and J ends were trimmed by 0 bases and 8 bases, with 14 bases remaining between them. This CDR3 comprises 15 residues. From germline, CDR1 is MNHEY and CDR2 SVGAGI. In DNA, the CDR3 is TGTGCCAGCAGTTACTCGGGCGGGGCCCGGGATGAGCAGTTCTTC. It codes for CASSYSGGARDEQFF.

The sample holds many counts of this clone. A much larger clone lies a single base off, so this may be a read error. This rearrangement joins TRBV5-1 to TRBJ2-3, with 9 bases fitting TRBD1. Germline trimming cut 6 bases from V and 5 bases from J; bases unmatched to any gene: 7. Germline values: CDR1 SGHRS, CDR2 YFSETQ. The CDR3 is made up of 14 amino acids. The CDR3 bases are TGCGCCAGCACATCGGGACAGGGAATAGATACGCAGTATTTT. This translates into CASTSGQGIDTQYF.